What follows are 17 T cell receptor beta chains derived from one specimen sequenced in a study of T cells in Graves' hyperthyroidism and ophthalmopathy. Amplified TCR beta CDR3 regions came from RNA transcripts. A first-round RT-PCR of the TCR CDR3 used the HTBI primer set. MiXCR, run by TCRdb on the multiplex PCR reads, gives a single entry per CDR3 protein. The table has some 550,000 distinct CDR3 sequences, roughly a sixth seen once. What was sequenced was blood. Every receptor here comes from a woman aged 40 to 50 with Graves' ophthalmopathy.

This clonotype turned up a few times. The J gene is TRBJ1-5, the V gene TRBV20-1; tentatively, D is TRBD1 (5 bases). The CDR3 contains 13 residues. The germline CDR1 and CDR2 sequences are DFQATT and SNEGSKA (reference sequence). V lost 0 bases and J lost 6, with 9 bases in between. The CDR3 here is CSARDGGGQPQHF. The CDR3 DNA is TGCAGTGCTAGAGACGGGGGAGGTCAGCCCCAGCATTTT.

In this sample, this clonotype turned up a few times. The chain employs TRBV7-9 and TRBJ1-6; D may be TRBD1 (5 bases). V was cut by 2 bases and J by 7 bases, with 12 bases left in between. Germline values: CDR1 SEHNR, CDR2 FQNEAQ (reference sequence). The CDR3 has 15 residues. The CDR3 reads CASSLRGAPNSPLHF. In DNA form, the CDR3 reads TGTGCCAGCAGCTTAAGAGGGGCTCCGAATTCACCCCTCCACTTT.

This clonotype was observed at least ten times. The V and J genes are TRBV28 and TRBJ2-2, with D possibly TRBD2 on 6 matching bases. This CDR3 contains 17 residues. Germline-derived CDR1 and CDR2 are MDHEN and SYDVKM. V was cut by 8 bases and J by 3 bases, with 22 bases left in between. CDR3 region: CASDLGGIGRDTGELFF. CDR3 DNA sequence: TGTGCCAGCGACCTTGGGGGGATCGGGAGAGACACCGGGGAGCTGTTTTTT.

This rearrangement joins TRBV11-1 to TRBJ1-1; TRBD1 is a possible D gene (5 bases). Per the germline V gene, CDR1 is SGHAT and CDR2 is FQDESV (reference sequence). The CDR3 totals 13 residues. The V gene lost 8 bases and the J gene lost 11 bases, with 21 bases spanning the gap. The CDR3 reads CASGPQGDREAFF. The CDR3 nucleotides are TGTGCCAGCGGACCTCAAGGGGATAGGGAGGCTTTCTTT.

This clonotype was observed many times. The chain carries TRBV28 and TRBJ1-6; D possibly corresponds to TRBD1 (5 bases). Trimming took 5 bases from V and 6 from J, leaving 11 bases between them. Germline lookup yields CDR1 MDHEN and CDR2 SYDVKM. The CDR3 is made up of 14 amino acids. In DNA, the CDR3 is TGTGCCAGCAGTCTACAGGCCCTTAATTCACCCCTCCACTTT. Amino acid sequence: CASSLQALNSPLHF.

The chain employs TRBV9 and TRBJ1-1; tentative D call: TRBD1 (6 bases). Per germline, CDR1 SGDLS and CDR2 YYNGEE. The CDR3 has 13 residues. V was trimmed by 0 bases and J by 4 bases, leaving 7 bases between them. The CDR3 spells CASSVGQATEAFF. CDR3 nucleotides: TGTGCCAGCAGCGTAGGACAGGCCACTGAAGCTTTCTTT.

This clonotype was recorded at least ten times. The chain links TRBV20-1 to TRBJ1-1; TRBD1 aligns across 7 bases. CDR3 length equals 15 residues. Per the germline V gene, CDR1 is DFQATT and CDR2 is SNEGSKA (reference sequence). Trimming took 1 base from V and 0 from J; bases not matched to a gene: 5. The CDR3 DNA sequence: TGCAGTGCTAGAGGAACAGGGACAGTGAACACTGAAGCTTTCTTT. Protein: CSARGTGTVNTEAFF.

This clonotype showed up just a few times. The genes are TRBV6-1 and TRBJ2-7; D may correspond to TRBD1 or TRBD2 (6 bases each). Germline CDR1 and CDR2: MNHNS and SASEGT. The CDR3 is made up of 15 amino acids. V was trimmed by 6 bases and J by 1 base, leaving 16 bases between them. In nucleotides, the CDR3 is TGTGCCAGCAGGTCGACTGGGGGGCATTCCTACGAGCAGTACTTC. Translating gives CASRSTGGHSYEQYF.

In its sample, this clonotype was seen many times. The chain carries TRBV18 and TRBJ1-1, with 9 bases fitting TRBD1. Germline V gene lookup returns CDR1 KGHSH and CDR2 LQKENI. The CDR3 sequence is 17 residues long. J was trimmed by 1 base and V by 0 bases; bases with no gene match: 6. As DNA, the CDR3 is TGTGCCAGCTCACCACCACAGGGGGCAAGTGGGAACACTGAAGCTTTCTTT. Its protein is CASSPPQGASGNTEAFF.

This clonotype was picked up many times. This sequence joins TRBV2 and TRBJ2-7; 7 nucleotides line up with TRBD2. This CDR3 has 16 residues. CDR1 SNHLY and CDR2 FYNNEI come from the germline V gene. With 6 bases clipped from V and 3 bases from J, the junction kept 14 bases outside the gene matches. CDR3 residues: CASSELTSVPGYEQYF. The CDR3, as DNA: TGTGCCAGCAGCGAACTAACTAGCGTCCCCGGCTACGAGCAGTACTTC.

This clonotype was picked up many times. The V call is TRBV11-2, the J call TRBJ2-5, with 7 bases that match TRBD1. The CDR3 is 16 residues long. Losses at the gene ends were 5 bases for V and 4 bases for J; bases not matched to a gene: 13. Germline CDR1 reads SGHAT; CDR2 reads FQNNGV. This chain's CDR3 is CASSLGTASNVETQYF. The DNA for the CDR3 is TGTGCCAGCAGCCTAGGGACAGCGTCTAACGTAGAGACCCAGTACTTC. Looking up the rest from reference TRBV11-2 and TRBJ2-5 gives the full variable domain: EAGVAQSPRYKIIEKRQSVAFWCNPISGHATLYWYQQILGQGPKLLIQFQNNGVVDDSQLPKDRFSAERLKGVDSTLKIQPAKLEDSAVYLCASSLGTASNVETQYFGPGTRLLVL.

In its sample, this clonotype was seen many times. J is TRBJ1-4 and V is TRBV2; D is perhaps TRBD1 (6 bases). Germline CDR1 and CDR2: SNHLY and FYNNEI. The CDR3 spans 15 residues. The ends were cut back, 7 bases at V and 0 bases at J, with 12 bases in the middle. The CDR3 loop reads CASNSQGPTNEKLFF. The CDR3 DNA reads TGTGCCAGCAACTCACAGGGCCCAACTAATGAAAAACTGTTTTTT.

There are a few counts of this clonotype. Here the CDR3 reads CATRLAGHTGELFF. The CDR3 coding sequence is TGTGCCACCCGACTAGCGGGTCACACCGGGGAGCTGTTTTTT. The V gene is TRBV19, the J gene TRBJ2-2, with 10 bases lining up with TRBD2. The J segment lost 3 bases and the V segment lost 10 bases, leaving 5 bases of the junction unmatched. Germline V gene sequence: CDR1 LNHDA, CDR2 SQIVND (reference sequence). There are 14 residues in the CDR3.

This clonotype showed up many times. V gene TRBV6-1 combines with J gene TRBJ2-1, with 8 bases matching TRBD1. Germline trimming cut 5 bases from V and 5 bases from J; bases unmatched to any gene: 8. Germline V gene lookup returns CDR1 MNHNS and CDR2 SASEGT. There are 15 residues in the CDR3. This CDR3 is CASSPPDRVNNEQFF. CDR3 DNA sequence: TGTGCCAGCAGTCCACCGGACAGGGTGAACAATGAGCAGTTCTTC.

This clonotype was recorded at least ten times. The genes are TRBV11-1 and TRBJ1-1; TRBD1 might be the D (6 bases). The V end lost 8 bases, the J end lost 5 bases, and 15 bases lay between the germline ends. This CDR3 contains 13 residues. The V gene's germline CDR1 is SGHAT and CDR2 FQDESV (reference sequence). In DNA form, the CDR3 reads TGTGCCAGCGGGTGGGGGCGAAGGACTGAAGCTTTCTTT. As protein: CASGWGRRTEAFF.

This clonotype was observed a single time. The chain couples TRBV2 to TRBJ2-1; D is perhaps TRBD2 (6 bases). Germline CDR1 is SNHLY and CDR2 is FYNNEI. The CDR3 is 14 amino acids. V was pared by 4 bases and J by 3 bases, with 10 bases between. CDR3 DNA: TGTGCCAGCAGTGCCCCGGGACTCTACAATGAGCAGTTCTTC. This codes for CASSAPGLYNEQFF.

The gene calls are TRBV18 and TRBJ1-6; a weak D match, TRBD1 (5 bases). Trimming cost V 4 bases and J 5 bases, with 15 bases left between them. This CDR3 has 16 amino acids. The germline V gene has CDR1 KGHSH and CDR2 LQKENI. The CDR3 here is CASSRGGSPNNSPLHF. The CDR3 nucleotides read TGTGCCAGCTCACGGGGCGGAAGCCCAAATAATTCACCCCTCCACTTT.